The sequence of this T cell receptor (beta chain) was determined in a study of cytomegalovirus exposure and HLA in healthy donors. Study background: Both the roughly 120 validation repertoires and the approximately 640 first-cohort repertoires used the same platform, as reported by a later analysis.

Findings of the study overall: Most sequenced TCRs were rare (though some public TCRs occurred in many donors). The authors confirmed in vitro that three CMV-associated chains were specific for CMV antigens. The authors enumerated 150 to 200 TCR beta chains as linked to cytomegalovirus.

The data were produced by immunoSEQ multiplex PCR, yet TCRdb's version contains in-frame clones alone and is incomplete. Of roughly 190,000 clones in the sample, about 83% are singletons; the top ten hold around 1.6%. A note on this clone: The antigen is not known.

The CDR3 runs 15 residues. V gave up 3 bases and J gave up 4 bases; unmatched junction bases: 6. CDR1 and CDR2 from the germline V gene are SGHAT and FQNNGV. Sequencing was performed on PBMCs. The sequence was collected from a woman under 30 in good health and CMV-seronegative. The chain joins TRBV11-2 to TRBJ1-2; 9 bases map to TRBD1. CDR3 sequence reads: CASSLDRDRVYGYTF. The CDR3 coding sequence is TGTGCCAGCAGCTTGGATAGGGACAGGGTCTATGGCTACACCTTC.